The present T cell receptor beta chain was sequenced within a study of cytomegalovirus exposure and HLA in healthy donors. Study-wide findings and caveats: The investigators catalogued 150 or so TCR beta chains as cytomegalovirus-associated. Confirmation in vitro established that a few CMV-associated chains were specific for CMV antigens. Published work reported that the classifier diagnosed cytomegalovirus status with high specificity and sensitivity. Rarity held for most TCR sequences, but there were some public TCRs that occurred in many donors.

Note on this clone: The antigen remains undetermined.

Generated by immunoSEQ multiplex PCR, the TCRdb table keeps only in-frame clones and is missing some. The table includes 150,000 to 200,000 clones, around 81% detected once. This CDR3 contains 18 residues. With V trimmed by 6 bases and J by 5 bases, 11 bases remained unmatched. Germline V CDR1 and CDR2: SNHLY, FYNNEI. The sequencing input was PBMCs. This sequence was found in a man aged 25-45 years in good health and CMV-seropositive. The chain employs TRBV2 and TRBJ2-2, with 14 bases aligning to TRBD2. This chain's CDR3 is CASRGTGTSGGRTGELFF. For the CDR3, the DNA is TGTGCCAGCAGGGGAACCGGGACTAGCGGGGGCAGAACCGGGGAGCTGTTTTTT.